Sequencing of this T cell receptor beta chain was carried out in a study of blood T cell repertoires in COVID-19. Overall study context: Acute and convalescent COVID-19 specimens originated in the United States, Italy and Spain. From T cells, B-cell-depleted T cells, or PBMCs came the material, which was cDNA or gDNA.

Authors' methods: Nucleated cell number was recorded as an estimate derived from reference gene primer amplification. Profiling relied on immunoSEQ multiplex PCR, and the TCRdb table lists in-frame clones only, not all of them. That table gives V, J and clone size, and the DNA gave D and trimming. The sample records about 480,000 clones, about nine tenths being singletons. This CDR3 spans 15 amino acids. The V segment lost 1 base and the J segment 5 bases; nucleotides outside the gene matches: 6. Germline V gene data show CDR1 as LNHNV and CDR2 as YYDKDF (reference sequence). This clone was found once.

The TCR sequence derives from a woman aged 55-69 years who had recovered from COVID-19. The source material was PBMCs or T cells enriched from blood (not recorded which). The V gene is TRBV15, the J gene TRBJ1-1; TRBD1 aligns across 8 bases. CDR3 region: CATSRVGTGGTEAFF. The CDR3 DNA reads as TGTGCCACCAGCAGAGTGGGTACAGGGGGGACTGAAGCTTTCTTT.